This T cell receptor (beta chain) derives from a study of vaccination effects on CD4 cells after COVID-19. This clone is a singleton in its sample. Its antigen remains unknown. Germline assignment: CDR1 SGHDN and CDR2 FVKESK. Germline trimming cut 5 bases from V and 2 bases from J; bases unmatched to any gene: 8. This CDR3 is 17 amino acids long. Some clones are missing from TCRdb's copy, which holds only in-frame ones; the method was immunoSEQ multiplex PCR. The table includes over 50,000 clones, more than 70% detected once. Viral peptide pools were used in the ViraFEST assay to expand antigen-specific CD4+ T cells, and sequencing came afterward. When less than 13 days of culture had elapsed, CD4+ T cells were isolated. Every participant took two doses of the BNT162b2 or mRNA-1273 vaccine.

This TCR derives from a human donor who received a COVID-19 vaccine. Sequencing used CD4+ T cells from PBMCs cultured with HCoV-229E spike peptides, obtained after COVID-19 vaccination. The rearrangement links TRBV14 to TRBJ2-5, with 13 bases aligning to TRBD2. The CDR3 sequence: CASSFRGLAGLQETQYF. In DNA form, the CDR3 reads TGTGCCAGCAGCTTCAGGGGACTAGCGGGGCTTCAAGAGACCCAGTACTTC.